This TCR beta chain was captured in a study of blood T cell repertoires in COVID-19. Profiling relied on immunoSEQ multiplex PCR, and the TCRdb table lists in-frame clones only, not all of them. The repertoire holds over 130,000 clones, with around 86% as singletons. The germline V gene has CDR1 LNHDA and CDR2 SQIVND (reference sequence). This CDR3 has 15 residues. Trimming cost V 3 bases and J 3 bases; bases outside gene matches: 5. Input material: peripheral blood. The receptor was derived from a human donor in a cohort sampled during active COVID-19. This chain uses TRBV19 with TRBJ2-7; 10 bases line up with TRBD1. CDR3 sequence (DNA): TGTGCCAGTAGTATTGTGGGGACAGGGGACTACGAGCAGTACTTC. This gives the protein CASSIVGTGDYEQYF. Using reference TRBV19 and TRBJ2-7 for the parts outside the CDR3, the full variable domain is DGGITQSPKYLFRKEGQNVTLSCEQNLNHDAMYWYRQDPGQGLRLIYYSQIVNDFQKGDIAEGYSVSREKKESFPLTVTSAQKNPTAFYLCASSIVGTGDYEQYFGPGTRLTVT.